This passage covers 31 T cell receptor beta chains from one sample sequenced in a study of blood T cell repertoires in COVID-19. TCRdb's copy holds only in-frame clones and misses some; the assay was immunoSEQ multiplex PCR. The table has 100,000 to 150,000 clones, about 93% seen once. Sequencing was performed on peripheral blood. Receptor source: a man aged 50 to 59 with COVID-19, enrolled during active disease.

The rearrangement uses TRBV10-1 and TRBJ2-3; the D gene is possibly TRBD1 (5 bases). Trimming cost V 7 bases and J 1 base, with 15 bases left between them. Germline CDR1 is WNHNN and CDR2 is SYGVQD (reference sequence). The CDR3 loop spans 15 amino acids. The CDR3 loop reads CASKRPTRGTDTQYF. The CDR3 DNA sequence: TGCGCCAGCAAACGACCGACCAGGGGCACAGATACGCAGTATTTT.

In DNA, the CDR3 is TGTGCCAGCAGCTTATTCGGGACACCAGTCGGGGAGACCCAGTACTTC. Translation gives CASSLFGTPVGETQYF. V gene TRBV5-5 combines with J gene TRBJ2-5; a possible D gene is TRBD1 (6 bases). V dropped 2 bases and J dropped 5 bases, with 19 bases sitting between them. This CDR3 is 16 amino acids long. Per germline, CDR1 SGHKS and CDR2 YYEKEE (reference sequence).

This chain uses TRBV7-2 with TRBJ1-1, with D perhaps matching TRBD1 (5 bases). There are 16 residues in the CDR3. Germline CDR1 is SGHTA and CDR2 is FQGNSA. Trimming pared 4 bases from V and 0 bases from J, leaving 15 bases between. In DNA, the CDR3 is TGTGCCAGCAGCTCCCGATGGGGGGTCCTGAACACTGAAGCTTTCTTT. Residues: CASSSRWGVLNTEAFF.

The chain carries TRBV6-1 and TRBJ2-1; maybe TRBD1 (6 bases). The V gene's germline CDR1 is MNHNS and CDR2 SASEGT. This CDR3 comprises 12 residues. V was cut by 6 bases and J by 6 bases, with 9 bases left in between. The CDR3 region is CASSPDSNEQFF. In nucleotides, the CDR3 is TGTGCCAGCAGCCCGGACAGCAATGAGCAGTTCTTC.

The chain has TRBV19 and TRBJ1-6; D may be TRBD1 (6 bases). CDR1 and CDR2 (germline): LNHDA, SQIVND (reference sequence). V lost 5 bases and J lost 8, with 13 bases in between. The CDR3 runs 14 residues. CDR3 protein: CASSRTVADSPLHF. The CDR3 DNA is TGTGCCAGTAGTCGGACAGTCGCCGATTCACCCCTCCACTTT.

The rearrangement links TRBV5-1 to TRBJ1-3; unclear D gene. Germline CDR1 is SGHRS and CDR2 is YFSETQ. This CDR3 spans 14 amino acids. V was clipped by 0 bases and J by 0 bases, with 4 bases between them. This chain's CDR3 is CASSLDSSGNTIYF. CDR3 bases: TGCGCCAGCAGCTTGGACAGCTCTGGAAACACCATATATTTT. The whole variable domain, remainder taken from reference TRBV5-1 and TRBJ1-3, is KAGVTQTPRYLIKTRGQQVTLSCSPISGHRSVSWYQQTPGQGLQFLFEYFSETQRNKGNFPGRFSGRQFSNSRSEMNVSTLELGDSALYLCASSLDSSGNTIYFGEGSWLTVV.

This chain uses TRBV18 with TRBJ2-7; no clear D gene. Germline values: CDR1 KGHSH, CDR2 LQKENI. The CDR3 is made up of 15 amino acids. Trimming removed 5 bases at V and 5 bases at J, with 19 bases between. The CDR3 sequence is CASSISSILLDEQYF. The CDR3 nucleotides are TGTGCCAGCTCAATATCTAGTATCCTTCTTGACGAGCAGTACTTC.

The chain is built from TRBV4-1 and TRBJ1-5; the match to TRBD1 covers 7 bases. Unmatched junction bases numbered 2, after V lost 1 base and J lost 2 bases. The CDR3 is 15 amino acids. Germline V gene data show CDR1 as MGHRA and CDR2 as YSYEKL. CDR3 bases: TGCGCCAGCAGCCAAGGACAGGGTGGCAATCAGCCCCAGCATTTT. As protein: CASSQGQGGNQPQHF.

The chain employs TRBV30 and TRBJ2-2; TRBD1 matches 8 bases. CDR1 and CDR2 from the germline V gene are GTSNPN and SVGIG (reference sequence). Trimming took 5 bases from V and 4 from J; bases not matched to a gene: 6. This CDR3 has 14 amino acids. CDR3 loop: CAWSGGPITGELFF. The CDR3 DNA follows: TGTGCCTGGTCAGGGGGCCCTATCACCGGGGAGCTGTTTTTT. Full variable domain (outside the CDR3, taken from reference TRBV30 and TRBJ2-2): SQTIHQWPATLVQPVGSPLSLECTVEGTSNPNLYWYRQAAGRGLQLLFYSVGIGQISSEVPQNLSASRPQDRQFILSSKKLLLSDSGFYLCAWSGGPITGELFFGEGSRLTVL.

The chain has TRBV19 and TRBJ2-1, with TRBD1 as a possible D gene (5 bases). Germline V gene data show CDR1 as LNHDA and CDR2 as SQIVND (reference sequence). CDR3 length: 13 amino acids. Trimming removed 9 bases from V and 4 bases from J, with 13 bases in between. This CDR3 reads CASCQDRYNEQFF. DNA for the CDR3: TGTGCCAGCTGCCAAGACAGATACAATGAGCAGTTCTTC.

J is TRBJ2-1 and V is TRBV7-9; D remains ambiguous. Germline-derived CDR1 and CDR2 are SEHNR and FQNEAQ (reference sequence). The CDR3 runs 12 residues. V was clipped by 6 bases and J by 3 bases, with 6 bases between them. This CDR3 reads CASSGRYNEQFF. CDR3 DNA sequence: TGTGCCAGCAGTGGGCGCTACAATGAGCAGTTCTTC.

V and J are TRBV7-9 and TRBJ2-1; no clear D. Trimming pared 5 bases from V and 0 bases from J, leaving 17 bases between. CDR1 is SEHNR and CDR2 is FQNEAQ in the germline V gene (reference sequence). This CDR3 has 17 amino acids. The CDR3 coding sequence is TGTGCCAGCAGCCCCCCAGGTGTGTGGATCTCCTACAATGAGCAGTTCTTC. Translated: CASSPPGVWISYNEQFF. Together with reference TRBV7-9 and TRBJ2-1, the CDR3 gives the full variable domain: DTGVSQNPRHKITKRGQNVTFRCDPISEHNRLYWYRQTLGQGPEFLTYFQNEAQLEKSRLLSDRFSAERPKGSFSTLEIQRTEQGDSAMYLCASSPPGVWISYNEQFFGPGTRLTVL.

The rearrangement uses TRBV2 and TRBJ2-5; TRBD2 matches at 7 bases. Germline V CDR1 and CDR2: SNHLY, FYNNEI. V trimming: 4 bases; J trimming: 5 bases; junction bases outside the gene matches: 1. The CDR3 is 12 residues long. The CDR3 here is CASSAGRETQYF. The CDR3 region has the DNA TGTGCCAGCAGTGCCGGGAGGGAGACCCAGTACTTC.

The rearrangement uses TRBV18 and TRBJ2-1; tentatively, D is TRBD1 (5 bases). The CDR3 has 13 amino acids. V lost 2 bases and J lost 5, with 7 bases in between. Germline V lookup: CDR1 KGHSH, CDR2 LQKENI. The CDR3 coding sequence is TGTGCCAGCTCACCAGGACAAGACAATGAGCAGTTCTTC. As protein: CASSPGQDNEQFF.

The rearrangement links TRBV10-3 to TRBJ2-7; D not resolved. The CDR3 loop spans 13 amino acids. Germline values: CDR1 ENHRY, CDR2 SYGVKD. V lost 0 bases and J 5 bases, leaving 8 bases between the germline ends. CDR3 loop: CAISESTINEQYV. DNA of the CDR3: TGTGCCATCAGTGAGTCTACAATCAACGAGCAGTACGTC.

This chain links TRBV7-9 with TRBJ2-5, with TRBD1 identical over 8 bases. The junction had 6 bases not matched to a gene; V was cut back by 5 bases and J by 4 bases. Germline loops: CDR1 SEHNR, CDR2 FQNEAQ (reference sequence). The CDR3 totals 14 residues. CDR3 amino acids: CASSPGQGAETQYF. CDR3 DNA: TGTGCCAGCAGCCCCGGACAGGGCGCAGAGACCCAGTACTTC.

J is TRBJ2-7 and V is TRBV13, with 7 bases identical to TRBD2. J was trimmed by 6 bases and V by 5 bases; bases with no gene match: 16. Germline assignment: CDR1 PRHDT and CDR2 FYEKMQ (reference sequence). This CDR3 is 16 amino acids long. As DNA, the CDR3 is TGTGCCAGCAGCCTGCCCCGTTTGGGAGGGGACCGCGAGCAGTACTTC. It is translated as CASSLPRLGGDREQYF.

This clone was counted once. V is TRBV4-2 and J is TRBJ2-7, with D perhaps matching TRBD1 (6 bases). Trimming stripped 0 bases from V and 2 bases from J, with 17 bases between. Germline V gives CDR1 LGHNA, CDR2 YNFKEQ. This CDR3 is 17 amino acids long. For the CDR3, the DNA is TGTGCCAGCAGCCAAGATAGTAATAGGGGACAAACCTACGAGCAGTACTTC. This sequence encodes CASSQDSNRGQTYEQYF.

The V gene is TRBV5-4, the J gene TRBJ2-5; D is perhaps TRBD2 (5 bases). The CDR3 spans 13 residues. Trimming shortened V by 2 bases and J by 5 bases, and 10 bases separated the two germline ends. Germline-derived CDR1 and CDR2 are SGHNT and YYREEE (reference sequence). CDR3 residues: CASSFGGQETQYF. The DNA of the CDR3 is TGTGCCAGCAGCTTTGGAGGCCAGGAGACCCAGTACTTC.

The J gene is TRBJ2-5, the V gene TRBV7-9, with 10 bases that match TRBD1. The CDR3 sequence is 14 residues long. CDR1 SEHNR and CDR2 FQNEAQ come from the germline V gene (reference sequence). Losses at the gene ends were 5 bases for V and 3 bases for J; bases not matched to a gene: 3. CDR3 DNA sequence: TGTGCCAGCAGCATAGGACAGGGGGAAGAGACCCAGTACTTC. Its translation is CASSIGQGEETQYF.

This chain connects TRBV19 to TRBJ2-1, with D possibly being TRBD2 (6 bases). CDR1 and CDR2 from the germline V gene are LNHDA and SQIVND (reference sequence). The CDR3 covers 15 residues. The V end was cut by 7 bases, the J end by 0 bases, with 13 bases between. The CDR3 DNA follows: TGTGCCAGTACGCGGGACTCGAGCTCCTACAATGAGCAGTTCTTC. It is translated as CASTRDSSSYNEQFF.

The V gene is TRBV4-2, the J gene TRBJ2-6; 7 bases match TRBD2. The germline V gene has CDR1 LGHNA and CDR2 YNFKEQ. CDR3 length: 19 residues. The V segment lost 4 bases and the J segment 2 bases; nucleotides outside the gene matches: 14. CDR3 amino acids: CASSLYGRGWGAGANVLTF. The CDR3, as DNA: TGTGCCAGCAGCCTGTATGGGAGGGGTTGGGGAGCTGGGGCCAACGTCCTGACTTTC.

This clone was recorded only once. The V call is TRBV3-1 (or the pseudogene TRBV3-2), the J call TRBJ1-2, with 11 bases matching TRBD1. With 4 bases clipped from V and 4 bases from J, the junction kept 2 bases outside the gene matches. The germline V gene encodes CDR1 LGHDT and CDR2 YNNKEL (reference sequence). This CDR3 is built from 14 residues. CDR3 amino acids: CASSRGTGGYGYTF. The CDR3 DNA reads TGTGCCAGCAGCCGCGGGACAGGGGGCTATGGCTACACCTTC.

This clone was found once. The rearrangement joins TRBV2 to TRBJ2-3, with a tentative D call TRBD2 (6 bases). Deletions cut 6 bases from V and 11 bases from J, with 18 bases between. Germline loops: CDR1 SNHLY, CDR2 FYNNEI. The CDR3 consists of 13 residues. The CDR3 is CASSSTGLNMQYF. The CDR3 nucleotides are TGTGCCAGCAGCTCCACGGGACTGAACATGCAGTATTTT.

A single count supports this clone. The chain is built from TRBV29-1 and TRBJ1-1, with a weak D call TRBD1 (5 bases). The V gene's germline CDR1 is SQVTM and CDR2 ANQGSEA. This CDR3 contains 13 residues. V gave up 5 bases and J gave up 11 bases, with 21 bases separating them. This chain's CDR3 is CSVQTGEARRAFF. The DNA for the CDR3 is TGCAGCGTTCAAACAGGTGAAGCTAGAAGGGCTTTCTTT.

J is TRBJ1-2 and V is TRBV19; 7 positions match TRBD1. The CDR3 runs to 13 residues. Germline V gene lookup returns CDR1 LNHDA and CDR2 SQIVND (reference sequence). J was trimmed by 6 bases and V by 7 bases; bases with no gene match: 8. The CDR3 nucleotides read TGTGCCAGTAATCCAGCAGACAGGGATGGCTACACCTTC. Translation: CASNPADRDGYTF.

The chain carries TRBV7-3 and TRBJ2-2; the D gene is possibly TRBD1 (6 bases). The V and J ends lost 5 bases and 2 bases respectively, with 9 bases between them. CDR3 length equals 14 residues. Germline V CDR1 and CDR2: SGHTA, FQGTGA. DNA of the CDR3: TGTGCCAGCAGCCAGGGACAAAACACCGGGGAGCTGTTTTTT. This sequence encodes CASSQGQNTGELFF.

The CDR3 coding sequence is TGTGCCAGCAGTTTTATTCCCTCCGATGGCTACACCTTC. It specifies CASSFIPSDGYTF. The chain links TRBV28 to TRBJ1-2; no clear D gene. The V end was cut by 3 bases, the J end by 6 bases, with 11 bases between. This CDR3 spans 13 amino acids. Germline loops: CDR1 MDHEN, CDR2 SYDVKM.

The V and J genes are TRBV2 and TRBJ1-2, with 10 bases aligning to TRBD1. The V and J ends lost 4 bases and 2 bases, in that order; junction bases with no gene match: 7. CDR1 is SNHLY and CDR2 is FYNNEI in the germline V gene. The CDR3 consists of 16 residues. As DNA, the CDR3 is TGTGCCAGCAGTGTTATCGGGACAGGGGTAAACTATGGCTACACCTTC. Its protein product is CASSVIGTGVNYGYTF.

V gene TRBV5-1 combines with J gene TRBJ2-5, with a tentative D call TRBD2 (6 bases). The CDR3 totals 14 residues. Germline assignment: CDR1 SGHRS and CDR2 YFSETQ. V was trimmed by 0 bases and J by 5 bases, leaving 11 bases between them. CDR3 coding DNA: TGCGCCAGCAGCTTGGTGAGGGAGGTCGAGACCCAGTACTTC. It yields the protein CASSLVREVETQYF.

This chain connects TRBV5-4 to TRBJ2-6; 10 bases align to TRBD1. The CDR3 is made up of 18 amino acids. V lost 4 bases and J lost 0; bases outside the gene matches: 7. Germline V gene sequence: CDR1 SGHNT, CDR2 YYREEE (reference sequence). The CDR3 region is CASSVWDRGNSGANVLTF. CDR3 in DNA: TGTGCCAGCAGCGTCTGGGACAGGGGAAACTCTGGGGCCAACGTCCTGACTTTC.